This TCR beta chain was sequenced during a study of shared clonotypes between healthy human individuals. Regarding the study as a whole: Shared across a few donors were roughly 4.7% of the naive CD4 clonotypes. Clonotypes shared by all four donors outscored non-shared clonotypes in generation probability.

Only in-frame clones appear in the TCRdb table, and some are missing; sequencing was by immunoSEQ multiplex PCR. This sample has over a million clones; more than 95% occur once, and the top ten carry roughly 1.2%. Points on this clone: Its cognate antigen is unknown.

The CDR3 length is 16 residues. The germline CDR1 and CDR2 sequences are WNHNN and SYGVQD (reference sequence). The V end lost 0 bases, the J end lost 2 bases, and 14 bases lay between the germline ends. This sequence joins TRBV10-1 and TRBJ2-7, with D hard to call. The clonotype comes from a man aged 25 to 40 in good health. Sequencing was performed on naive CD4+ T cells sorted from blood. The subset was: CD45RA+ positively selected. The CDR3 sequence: CASSESLGPGTYEQYF. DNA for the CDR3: TGCGCCAGCAGTGAGTCGCTAGGCCCCGGCACCTACGAGCAGTACTTC.